Here is one T cell receptor beta chain with its context. The data were obtained in a study of blood T cell repertoires in COVID-19. Germline-derived CDR1 and CDR2 are SGHKS and YYEKEE (reference sequence). The CDR3 totals 13 residues. The V gene lost 4 bases and the J gene lost 5 bases, with 12 bases spanning the gap. Assay: immunoSEQ multiplex PCR; the TCRdb copy retains only in-frame clones and omits some. Of approximately 170,000 clones in the sample, roughly 80% are singletons; the top ten hold 7.6%. Sequences were obtained from peripheral blood. This sequence was found in a woman in her 70s with COVID-19, enrolled during active disease. The rearrangement links TRBV5-5 to TRBJ1-1; no reliable D call. CDR3 sequence (DNA): TGTGCCAGCAGCCTGGGAGGGAGTACTGAAGCTTTCTTT. Translation: CASSLGGSTEAFF.